The 25 T cell receptor beta chains below all came from one sample that was sequenced in a study of CD8+CD57+ T cells in acquired aplastic anemia. The template used for profiling TCR beta VDJ and CDR3 was genomic DNA. A single record per CDR3 protein comes from TCRdb applying MiXCR to the reads. The table includes 400,000 to 600,000 distinct CDR3 sequences, roughly 34% detected once. Sequencing involved patients with CD8+CD57+ cell expansion previously shown by flow cytometry. The sample comprised sorted CD4+, CD8+, or CD8+CD57+ T cells (not recorded which) from PBMCs. The receptor source for this set is a human donor with aplastic anemia.

As to this clonotype: Since a much larger clone is just one base distant, this may be a read error. The genes are TRBV10-3 and TRBJ2-7, with TRBD2 as a possible D gene (6 bases). CDR1 ENHRY and CDR2 SYGVKD come from the germline V gene. The CDR3 length is 16 residues. CDR3 residues: CATSETSLRDLYEQYF. Here the CDR3 DNA reads TGTGCCACCAGTGAGACCTCTTTGCGGGATCTCTACGAGCAGTACTTC.

This clonotype was seen more than once but under ten times. V and J are TRBV5-4 and TRBJ2-7; 11 bases fit TRBD2. After removal of 0 bases from V and 2 bases from J, the junction contained 7 bases not matched to a gene. Germline-derived CDR1 and CDR2 are SGHNT and YYREEE (reference sequence). This CDR3 is built from 17 residues. The CDR3 nucleotides are TGTGCCAGCAGCTTGGAGACTAGCGGGACGATTACCTACGAGCAGTACTTC. Translating it yields CASSLETSGTITYEQYF.

V and J are TRBV2 and TRBJ1-6; D may be TRBD1 (5 bases). Per germline, CDR1 SNHLY and CDR2 FYNNEI. The CDR3 spans 14 residues. Trimming took 6 bases from V and 8 from J, leaving 14 bases between them. CDR3 in amino acids: CASSRGDPDSPLHF. The CDR3, as DNA: TGTGCCAGCAGCCGGGGGGATCCGGATTCACCCCTCCACTTT.

This clonotype was detected ten times or more. The rearrangement uses TRBV20-1 and TRBJ2-5; D not certain. This CDR3 region has 15 residues. V was clipped by 1 base and J by 1 base, with 13 bases between them. The germline V gene has CDR1 DFQATT and CDR2 SNEGSKA (reference sequence). CDR3 nucleotide sequence: TGCAGTGCTAGAGTCTCAGGTGAACGCCAAGAGACCCAGTACTTC. Translated, it gives CSARVSGERQETQYF.

The CDR3 region is CSTRLLETQYF. DNA for the CDR3: TGCAGTACCCGTTTATTAGAGACCCAGTACTTC. The chain carries TRBV20-1 and TRBJ2-5; D uncertain. Germline loops: CDR1 DFQATT, CDR2 SNEGSKA (reference sequence). The CDR3 is made up of 11 amino acids. V shed 8 bases and J shed 4 bases, with 11 bases lying between them.

About this clonotype: Sequence at one end of the junction differs from germline and may be a read error. V is TRBV9 and J is TRBJ2-3; D gene unclear. The CDR3 has 12 amino acids. CDR1 is SGDLS, CDR2 YYNGEE, per germline. In DNA form, the CDR3 reads TGTGCCAGCAGCGCGCTCACAGATAGGCAGTATTTT. It encodes CASSALTDRQYF.

The CDR3 bases are TGCAGTGCTGATCTAGCGGGGGACTACGAGCAGTACTTC. This sequence encodes CSADLAGDYEQYF. V gene TRBV20-1 combines with J gene TRBJ2-7; the match to TRBD2 covers 10 bases. Trimming at V came to 5 bases and at J to 3 bases, leaving 4 bases not matched to a gene. The CDR3 is 13 residues long. Germline V gives CDR1 DFQATT, CDR2 SNEGSKA (reference sequence).

In this sample, this clonotype turned up many times. The chain couples TRBV11-1 to TRBJ1-6; D possibly corresponds to TRBD1 (5 bases). V lost 3 bases, J lost 10 bases, and 13 bases lay in between. Germline CDR1 SGHAT, CDR2 FQDESV (reference sequence). There are 14 residues in the CDR3. The CDR3: CASSFWGLNSPLHF. CDR3 bases: TGTGCCAGCAGCTTCTGGGGACTGAACTCACCCCTCCACTTT.

This clonotype was observed once. This may arise from a read error, as a much more abundant clone is one base away. The rearrangement joins TRBV19 to TRBJ1-1, with D perhaps TRBD1 (5 bases). Germline CDR1 reads LNHDA; CDR2 reads SQIVND (reference sequence). The length of the CDR3 is 14 residues. Trimming cost V 5 bases and J 4 bases, with 14 bases left between them. The CDR3 loop reads CASSPVIGGTEAFF. In DNA, the CDR3 is TGTGCCAGTAGTCCAGTTATCGGGGGCACTGAAGCTTTCTTT.

This clonotype was counted a few times. The chain recombines TRBV5-5 with TRBJ2-6, with D perhaps matching TRBD2 (6 bases). Germline V CDR1 and CDR2: SGHKS, YYEKEE (reference sequence). This CDR3 is built from 15 residues. Trimming stripped 3 bases from V and 2 bases from J, with 9 bases between. The CDR3 bases are TGTGCCAGCAGCTGGGACTTTCCTGGGGCCAACGTCCTGACTTTC. Residues: CASSWDFPGANVLTF. The variable domain in full, completed from reference TRBV5-5 and TRBJ2-6, reads DAGVTQSPTHLIKTRGQQVTLRCSPISGHKSVSWYQQVLGQGPQFIFQYYEKEERGRGNFPDRFSARQFPNYSSELNVNALLLGDSALYLCASSWDFPGANVLTFGAGSRLTVL.

The sample holds one count of this clonotype. This may arise from a read error, as a much more abundant clone is one base away. The rearrangement joins TRBV24-1 to TRBJ2-5, with 10 positions matching TRBD1. The CDR3 consists of 16 residues. Looked up from germline, CDR1 is KGHDR and CDR2 is SFDVKD. J lost 11 bases, V lost 4 bases, and 15 bases had no gene match. Here the CDR3 reads CATSDQGQGEGNEQYF. The CDR3 coding sequence is TGTGCCACCAGTGACCAAGGACAGGGGGAGGGCAATGAGCAGTACTTC.

The chain uses TRBV19 and TRBJ1-5; D is ambiguous. V was cut by 4 bases and J by 4 bases, with 8 bases left in between. Germline V gives CDR1 LNHDA, CDR2 SQIVND (reference sequence). The CDR3 runs to 13 residues. CDR3 protein: CASSRTANQPQHF. Written as DNA, the CDR3 is TGTGCCAGTAGTAGGACGGCAAATCAGCCCCAGCATTTT.

The V gene is TRBV12-3 or TRBV12-4, the J gene TRBJ2-5; no firm D call. The CDR3 length is 14 residues. Trimming stripped 3 bases from V and 5 bases from J, with 13 bases between. The CDR3 bases are TGTGCCAGCAGTTTTTTTACGGCCCAGGAGACCCAGTACTTC. It encodes CASSFFTAQETQYF.

Many counts were recorded for this clonotype. V is TRBV25-1 and J is TRBJ2-7, with unresolved D. CDR1 is MGHDK and CDR2 is SYGVNS in the germline V gene. Deletions cut 6 bases from V and 7 bases from J, with 16 bases between. CDR3 size: 13 residues. Here the CDR3 DNA reads TGTGCCAGCAGGAGGTCCGGGCTGGGGGAGCAGTACTTC. Residues: CASRRSGLGEQYF.

This clonotype was recorded a few times. The chain carries TRBV9 and TRBJ1-1, with no clear D. The ends were cut back, 4 bases at V and 6 bases at J, with 10 bases in the middle. Per the germline V gene, CDR1 is SGDLS and CDR2 is YYNGEE. The CDR3 loop spans 12 amino acids. As DNA, the CDR3 is TGTGCCAGCAGCTTAATGGCGCCTGAAGCTTTCTTT. Its translation is CASSLMAPEAFF.

This chain links TRBV7-9 with TRBJ2-1; 8 bases align to TRBD2. The CDR3 has 16 amino acids. Germline V gene sequence: CDR1 SEHNR, CDR2 FQNEAQ (reference sequence). J gave up 4 bases and V 2 bases, and 7 bases lay outside the gene matches. The CDR3 loop is CASSLQAGDPYNEQFF. DNA for the CDR3: TGTGCCAGCAGCTTACAAGCGGGGGATCCGTACAATGAGCAGTTCTTC.

The genes are TRBV5-5 and TRBJ1-2; D call uncertain. Germline loops: CDR1 SGHKS, CDR2 YYEKEE (reference sequence). V shed 4 bases and J shed 0 bases, with 13 bases lying between them. The CDR3 consists of 15 residues. The DNA for the CDR3 is TGTGCCAGCAGCCCCGGACGGGTGGCTAACTATGGCTACACCTTC. This translates into CASSPGRVANYGYTF.

This clonotype was detected many times. The chain employs TRBV7-9 and TRBJ2-7; D is undetermined. Trimming pared 5 bases from V and 0 bases from J, leaving 14 bases between. The germline gives CDR1 SEHNR, CDR2 FQNEAQ (reference sequence). CDR3 size: 15 residues. CDR3 amino acids: CASSHKPENSYEQYF. The CDR3 DNA follows: TGTGCCAGCAGCCATAAACCAGAGAACTCCTACGAGCAGTACTTC.

This chain links TRBV15 with TRBJ1-1; D remains unclear. CDR1 is LNHNV and CDR2 is YYDKDF in the germline V gene (reference sequence). Trimming took 0 bases from V and 6 from J, leaving 5 bases between them. The CDR3 covers 12 residues. CDR3 DNA: TGTGCCACCAGCAGAGATTGGGCTGAAGCTTTCTTT. It translates to CATSRDWAEAFF. The complete variable domain, with remaining parts taken from reference TRBV15 and TRBJ1-1, reads DAMVIQNPRYQVTQFGKPVTLSCSQTLNHNVMYWYQQKSSQAPKLLFHYYDKDFNNEADTPDNFQSRRPNTSFCFLDIRSPGLGDTAMYLCATSRDWAEAFFGQGTRLTVV.

This clonotype was observed a handful of times. This chain connects TRBV14 to TRBJ1-1; D is unclear. The CDR3 length is 15 residues. The V and J ends lost 4 bases and 2 bases respectively, with 14 bases between them. Germline CDR1 SGHDN, CDR2 FVKESK. Here the CDR3 DNA reads TGTGCCAGCAGCCTAGACCGGGTTTTCAACACTGAAGCTTTCTTT. It encodes CASSLDRVFNTEAFF. The entire variable domain, with the rest obtained from reference TRBV14 and TRBJ1-1, is as follows: EAGVTQFPSHSVIEKGQTVTLRCDPISGHDNLYWYRRVMGKEIKFLLHFVKESKQDESGMPNNRFLAERTGGTYSTLKVQPAELEDSGVYFCASSLDRVFNTEAFFGQGTRLTVV.

This clonotype was seen a few times. The chain is built from TRBV7-9 and TRBJ1-1; no clear D. V was shortened by 1 base and J by 13 bases, with 16 bases between the two germline ends. Germline V gives CDR1 SEHNR, CDR2 FQNEAQ (reference sequence). The CDR3 is made up of 13 amino acids. CDR3 in DNA: TGTGCCAGCAGCTTAGGCCGGTTAATGGGTGGTTTCTTT. Translated, it gives CASSLGRLMGGFF.

This clonotype was recorded a few times. Without the conserved terminal phenylalanine or tryptophan, this CDR3 likely stems from a read error. The rearrangement links TRBV12-3 or TRBV12-4 to TRBJ1-6; unclear D gene. V was trimmed by 2 bases and J by 7 bases, leaving 6 bases between them. This CDR3 region has 13 residues. The CDR3 is CASSLMGNSPLHL. The DNA for the CDR3 is TGTGCCAGCAGTTTAATGGGGAATTCACCCCTCCACCTT.

This clonotype came up many times. This chain joins TRBV10-1 and TRBJ1-5, with D possibly being TRBD1 (6 bases). Trimming pared 2 bases from V and 5 bases from J, leaving 10 bases between. The germline V gene has CDR1 WNHNN and CDR2 SYGVQD (reference sequence). The CDR3 covers 14 residues. CDR3 sequence: CASSEGTIDQPQHF. In nucleotides, the CDR3 is TGCGCCAGCAGTGAGGGGACAATAGATCAGCCCCAGCATTTT.

The chain combines TRBV9 with TRBJ2-1, with D possibly TRBD2 on 6 matching bases. CDR1 and CDR2 (germline): SGDLS, YYNGEE. There are 15 residues in the CDR3. The V end was cut by 4 bases, the J end by 10 bases, with 21 bases between. CDR3 sequence: CASSIGSASSYEQFF. For the CDR3, the DNA is TGTGCCAGCAGCATCGGGAGCGCTTCCTCCTACGAGCAGTTCTTC. The full variable domain, in which reference TRBV9 and TRBJ2-1 provide the parts outside the CDR3, is DSGVTQTPKHLITATGQRVTLRCSPRSGDLSVYWYQQSLDQGLQFLIQYYNGEERAKGNILERFSAQQFPDLHSELNLSSLELGDSALYFCASSIGSASSYEQFFGPGTRLTVL.

With respect to this clonotype: One base away lies a much larger clone, so this may be a sequencing read error. The chain couples TRBV20-1 to TRBJ2-1; 7 bases agree with TRBD2. Germline-derived CDR1 and CDR2 are DFQATT and SNEGSKA (reference sequence). The CDR3 contains 13 residues. The CDR3: CSATGTIYNERFF. The CDR3, as DNA: TGCAGTGCTACCGGGACTATCTACAATGAGCGGTTCTTC.